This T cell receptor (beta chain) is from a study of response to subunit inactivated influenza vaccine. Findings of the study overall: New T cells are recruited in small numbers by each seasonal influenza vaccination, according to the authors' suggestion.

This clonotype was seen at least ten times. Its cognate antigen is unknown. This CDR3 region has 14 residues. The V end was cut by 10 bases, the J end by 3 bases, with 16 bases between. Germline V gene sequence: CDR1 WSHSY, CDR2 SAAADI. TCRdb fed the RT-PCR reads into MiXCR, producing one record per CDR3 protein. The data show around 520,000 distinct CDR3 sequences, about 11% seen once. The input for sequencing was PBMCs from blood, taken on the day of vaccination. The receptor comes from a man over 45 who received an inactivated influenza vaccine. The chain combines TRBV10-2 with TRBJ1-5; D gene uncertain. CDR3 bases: TGCGCCACCTCATCGGACGGCTTCAATCAGCCCCAGCATTTT. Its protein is CATSSDGFNQPQHF.